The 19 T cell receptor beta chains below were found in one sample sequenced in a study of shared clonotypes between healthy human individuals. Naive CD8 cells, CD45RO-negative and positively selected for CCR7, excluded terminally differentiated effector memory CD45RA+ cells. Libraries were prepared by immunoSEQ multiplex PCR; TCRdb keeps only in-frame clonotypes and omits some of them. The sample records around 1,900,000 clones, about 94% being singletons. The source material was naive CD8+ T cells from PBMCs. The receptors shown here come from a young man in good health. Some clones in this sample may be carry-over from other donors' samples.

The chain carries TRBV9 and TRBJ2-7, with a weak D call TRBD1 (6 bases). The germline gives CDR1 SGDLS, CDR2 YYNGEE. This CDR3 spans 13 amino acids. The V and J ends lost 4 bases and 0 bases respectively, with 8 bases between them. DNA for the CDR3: TGTGCCAGCAGCCAGGACAGCTCCTACGAGCAGTACTTC. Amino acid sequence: CASSQDSSYEQYF.

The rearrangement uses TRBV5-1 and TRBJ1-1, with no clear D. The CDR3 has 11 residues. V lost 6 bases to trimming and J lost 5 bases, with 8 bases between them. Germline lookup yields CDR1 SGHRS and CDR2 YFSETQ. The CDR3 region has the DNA TGCGCCAGCACCTGGGGAACTGAAGCTTTCTTT. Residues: CASTWGTEAFF.

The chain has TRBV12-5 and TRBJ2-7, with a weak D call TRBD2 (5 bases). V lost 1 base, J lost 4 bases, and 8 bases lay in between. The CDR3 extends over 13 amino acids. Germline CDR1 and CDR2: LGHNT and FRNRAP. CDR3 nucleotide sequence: TGTGCTAGTGGTTTGGGTACGGGGTACGAGCAGTACTTC. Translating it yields CASGLGTGYEQYF.

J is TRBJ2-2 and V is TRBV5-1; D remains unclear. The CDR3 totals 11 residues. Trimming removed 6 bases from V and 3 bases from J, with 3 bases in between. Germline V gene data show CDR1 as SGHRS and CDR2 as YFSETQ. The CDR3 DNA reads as TGCGCCAGCACCCACACCGGGGAGCTGTTTTTT. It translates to CASTHTGELFF.

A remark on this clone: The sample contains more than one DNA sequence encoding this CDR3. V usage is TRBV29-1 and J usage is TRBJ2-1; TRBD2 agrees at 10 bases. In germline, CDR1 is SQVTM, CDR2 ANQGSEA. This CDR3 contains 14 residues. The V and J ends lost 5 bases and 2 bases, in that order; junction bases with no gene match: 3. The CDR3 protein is CSVLAGVAYNEQFF. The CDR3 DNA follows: TGCAGCGTTCTAGCGGGAGTCGCCTACAATGAGCAGTTCTTC.

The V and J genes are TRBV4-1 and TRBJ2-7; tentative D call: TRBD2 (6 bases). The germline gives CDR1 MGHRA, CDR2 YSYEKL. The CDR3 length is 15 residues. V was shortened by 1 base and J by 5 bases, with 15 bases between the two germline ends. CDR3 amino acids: CASSQASGLSNEQYF. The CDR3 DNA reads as TGCGCCAGCAGCCAAGCAAGCGGACTATCAAACGAGCAGTACTTC.

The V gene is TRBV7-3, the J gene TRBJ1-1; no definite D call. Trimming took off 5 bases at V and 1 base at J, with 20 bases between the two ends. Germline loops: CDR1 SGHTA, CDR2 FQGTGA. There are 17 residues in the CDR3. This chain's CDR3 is CASSPYPTLAANTEAFF. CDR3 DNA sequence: TGTGCCAGCAGCCCCTACCCGACGCTGGCCGCGAACACTGAAGCTTTCTTT.

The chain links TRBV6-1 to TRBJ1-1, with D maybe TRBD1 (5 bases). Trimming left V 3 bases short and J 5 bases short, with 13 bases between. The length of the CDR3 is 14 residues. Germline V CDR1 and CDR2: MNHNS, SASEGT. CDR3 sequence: CASSDSSRVTEAFF. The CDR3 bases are TGTGCCAGCAGTGATAGTTCCAGGGTTACTGAAGCTTTCTTT.

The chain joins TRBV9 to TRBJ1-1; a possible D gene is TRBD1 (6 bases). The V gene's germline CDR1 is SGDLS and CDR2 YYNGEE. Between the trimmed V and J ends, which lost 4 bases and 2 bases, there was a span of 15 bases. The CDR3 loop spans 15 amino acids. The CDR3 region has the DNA TGTGCCAGCAGCTCATGGGGGGCCTCCAACACTGAAGCTTTCTTT. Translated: CASSSWGASNTEAFF.

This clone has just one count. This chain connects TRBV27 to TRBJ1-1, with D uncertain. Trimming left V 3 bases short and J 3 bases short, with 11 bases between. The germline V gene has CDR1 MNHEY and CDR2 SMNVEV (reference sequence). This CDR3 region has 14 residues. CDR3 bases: TGTGCCAGCAGTTTTGAGGGCAGATACACTGAAGCTTTCTTT. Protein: CASSFEGRYTEAFF.

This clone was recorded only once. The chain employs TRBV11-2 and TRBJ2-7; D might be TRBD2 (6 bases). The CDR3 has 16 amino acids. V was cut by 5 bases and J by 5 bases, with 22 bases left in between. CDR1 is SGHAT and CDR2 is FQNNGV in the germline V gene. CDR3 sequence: CASSPVLAPAEDEQYF. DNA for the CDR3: TGTGCCAGCAGCCCCGTACTAGCCCCTGCCGAGGACGAGCAGTACTTC. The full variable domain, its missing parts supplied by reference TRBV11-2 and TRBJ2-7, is EAGVAQSPRYKIIEKRQSVAFWCNPISGHATLYWYQQILGQGPKLLIQFQNNGVVDDSQLPKDRFSAERLKGVDSTLKIQPAKLEDSAVYLCASSPVLAPAEDEQYFGPGTRLTVT.

The CDR3 here is CASSGPGQGTYEQYF. The CDR3 DNA reads TGCGCCAGCAGTGGCCCGGGACAGGGGACCTACGAGCAGTACTTC. V usage is TRBV10-1 and J usage is TRBJ2-7; 10 bases match TRBD1. The CDR3 consists of 15 residues. Per the germline V gene, CDR1 is WNHNN and CDR2 is SYGVQD (reference sequence). Losses at the gene ends were 4 bases for V and 2 bases for J; bases not matched to a gene: 5.

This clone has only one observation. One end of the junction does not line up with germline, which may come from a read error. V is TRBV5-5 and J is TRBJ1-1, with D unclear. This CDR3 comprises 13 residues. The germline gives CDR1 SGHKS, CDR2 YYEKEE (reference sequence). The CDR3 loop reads CASSPVRNAEAFF. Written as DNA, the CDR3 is TGTGCCAGCAGCCCTGTCAGGAACGCTGAAGCTTTCTTT.

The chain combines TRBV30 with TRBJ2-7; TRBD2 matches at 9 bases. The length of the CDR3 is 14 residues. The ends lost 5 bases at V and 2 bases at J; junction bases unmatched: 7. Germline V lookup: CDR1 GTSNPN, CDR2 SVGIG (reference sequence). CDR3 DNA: TGTGCCTGGTCTATTAGCGGGGGAACCTACGAGCAGTACTTC. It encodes CAWSISGGTYEQYF.

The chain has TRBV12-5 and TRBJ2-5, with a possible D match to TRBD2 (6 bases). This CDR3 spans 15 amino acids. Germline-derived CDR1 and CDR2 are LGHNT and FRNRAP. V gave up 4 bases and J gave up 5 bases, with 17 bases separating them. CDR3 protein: CASGSPRLARETQYF. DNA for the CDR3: TGTGCTAGTGGTTCCCCTCGTCTAGCGCGCGAGACCCAGTACTTC.

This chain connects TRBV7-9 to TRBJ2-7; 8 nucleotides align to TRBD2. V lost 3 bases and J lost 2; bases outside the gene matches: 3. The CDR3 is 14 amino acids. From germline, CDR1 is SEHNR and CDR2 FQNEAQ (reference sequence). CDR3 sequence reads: CASSFSGEAYEQYF. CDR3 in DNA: TGTGCCAGCAGCTTTAGCGGGGAAGCCTACGAGCAGTACTTC.

CDR3 protein: CASSSLAGGTDTQYF. Here the CDR3 DNA reads TGTGCCAGCAGTTCACTAGCGGGAGGAACAGATACGCAGTATTTT. This sequence joins TRBV6-5 and TRBJ2-3, with 12 bases identical to TRBD2. CDR3 size: 15 residues. The germline V gene has CDR1 MNHEY and CDR2 SVGAGI. V trimming: 4 bases; J trimming: 3 bases; junction bases outside the gene matches: 2.

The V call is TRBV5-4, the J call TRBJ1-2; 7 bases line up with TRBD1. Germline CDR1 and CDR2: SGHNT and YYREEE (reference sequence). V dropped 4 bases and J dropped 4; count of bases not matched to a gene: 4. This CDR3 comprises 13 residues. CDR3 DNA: TGTGCCAGCAGCCCAGGGACAGCCTATGGCTACACCTTC. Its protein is CASSPGTAYGYTF.

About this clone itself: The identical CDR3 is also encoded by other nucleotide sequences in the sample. CDR3 bases: TGTGCCAGCAGTTTATTGGCGGGAGCAAGCGAGCAGTACTTC. Translated, it gives CASSLLAGASEQYF. The rearrangement links TRBV28 to TRBJ2-7; 7 nucleotides line up with TRBD2. This CDR3 is 14 amino acids long. With V trimmed by 1 base and J by 6 bases, 6 bases remained unmatched. The germline gives CDR1 MDHEN, CDR2 SYDVKM. Supplemented by reference TRBV28 and TRBJ2-7, the full variable domain reads DVKVTQSSRYLVKRTGEKVFLECVQDMDHENMFWYRQDPGLGLRLIYFSYDVKMKEKGDIPEGYSVSREKKERFSLILESASTNQTSMYLCASSLLAGASEQYFGPGTRLTVT.